These 3 T cell receptor beta chains were all obtained from the same sample, sequenced in a study of T cell changes during pregnancy in multiple sclerosis. Method: immunoSEQ multiplex PCR; TCRdb's copy keeps in-frame clones and lacks some. Among 40,000 or so clones listed, about 90% were seen once. This sample comprised CD4+ T cells from peripheral blood mononuclear cells, obtained before pregnancy. The receptor set was obtained from a female donor with multiple sclerosis, enrolled in a pregnancy study.

CDR3 in DNA: TGTGCCAGCAGCCGGGAGTCGTATCGTGAAAAACTGTTTTTT. It yields the protein CASSRESYREKLFF. This chain uses TRBV2 with TRBJ1-4, with D hard to call. Trimming shortened V by 6 bases and J by 7 bases, and 15 bases separated the two germline ends. Germline CDR1 reads SNHLY; CDR2 reads FYNNEI. The CDR3 is made up of 14 amino acids.

The chain recombines TRBV10-2 with TRBJ2-2, with D possibly being TRBD2 (5 bases). Germline V gene sequence: CDR1 WSHSY, CDR2 SAAADI. The CDR3 totals 13 residues. Trimming removed 2 bases from V and 5 bases from J, with 6 bases in between. Written as DNA, the CDR3 is TGCGCCAGCAGTGAGGACTATACCGGGGAGCTGTTTTTT. Amino acid sequence: CASSEDYTGELFF.

The chain joins TRBV9 to TRBJ2-1; maybe TRBD2 (5 bases). Per the germline V gene, CDR1 is SGDLS and CDR2 is YYNGEE. Between the trimmed V and J ends, which lost 6 bases and 9 bases, there was a span of 22 bases. CDR3 size: 15 residues. In nucleotides, the CDR3 is TGTGCCAGCACCCCGAGAGCGGAGTCTTGGGTTGAGCAGTTCTTC. Encoded protein: CASTPRAESWVEQFF. Looking up the rest from reference TRBV9 and TRBJ2-1 gives the full variable domain: DSGVTQTPKHLITATGQRVTLRCSPRSGDLSVYWYQQSLDQGLQFLIQYYNGEERAKGNILERFSAQQFPDLHSELNLSSLELGDSALYFCASTPRAESWVEQFFGPGTRLTVL.